This T cell receptor beta chain was obtained from a study of shared clonotypes between healthy human individuals. Only in-frame clones appear in the TCRdb table, and some are missing; sequencing was by immunoSEQ multiplex PCR. The sample contains hundreds of thousands of clones, 55% to 85% of which appear only once. This clone came up once. The TCR sequence derives from a woman in her 30s in good health. The sequencing input was memory CD4+ T cells sorted from blood. Regarding subset: CD45RA-negative fraction.

CDR3 region: CASSLGPVGLAFF. The CDR3 region has the DNA TGTGCCAGCAGCCTAGGGCCCGTGGGCCTTGCTTTCTTT. The genes are TRBV5-5 and TRBJ1-1; the D is unclear. From germline, CDR1 is SGHKS and CDR2 YYEKEE (reference sequence). V lost 4 bases and J 11 bases, leaving 18 bases between the germline ends. This CDR3 comprises 13 residues.